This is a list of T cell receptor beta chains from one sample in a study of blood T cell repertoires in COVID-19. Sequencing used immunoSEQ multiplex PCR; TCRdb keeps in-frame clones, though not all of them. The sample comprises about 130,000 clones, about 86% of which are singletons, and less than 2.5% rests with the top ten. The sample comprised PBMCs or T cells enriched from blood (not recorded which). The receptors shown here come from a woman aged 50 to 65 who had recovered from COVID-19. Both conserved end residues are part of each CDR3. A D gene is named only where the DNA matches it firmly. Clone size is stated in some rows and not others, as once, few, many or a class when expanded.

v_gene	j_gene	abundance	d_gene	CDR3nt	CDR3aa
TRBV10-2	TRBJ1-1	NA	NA	TGCGCCAGCAAGCGGTTAATGAACACTGAAGCTTTCTTT	CASKRLMNTEAFF
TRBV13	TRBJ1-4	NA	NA	TGTGCCAGCAGCTTGTCGGGACTCTTACCTGAAAAACTGTTTTTT	CASSLSGLLPEKLFF
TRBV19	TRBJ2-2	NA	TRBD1	TGTGCCAGTAGTACGACAGGGGTCACCGGGGAGCTGTTTTTT	CASSTTGVTGELFF
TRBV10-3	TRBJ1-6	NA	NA	TGTGCCATCAGGGACAGCTATAATTCACCCCTCCACTTT	CAIRDSYNSPLHF
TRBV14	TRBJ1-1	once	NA	TGTGCCAGCAGAGTCGGGGGGCTCTGGACTGAAGCTTTCTTT	CASRVGGLWTEAFF
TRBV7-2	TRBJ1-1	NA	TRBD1	TGTGCCAGCAGCTTATGGGGGGGACAGGGGGCCGGTACTGAAGCTTTCTTT	CASSLWGGQGAGTEAFF
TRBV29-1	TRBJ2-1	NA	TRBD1	TGCAGCGTTGACCGGGACAGGGGAGTTAATGAGCAGTTCTTC	CSVDRDRGVNEQFF
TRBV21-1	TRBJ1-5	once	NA	TGTGCCAGCAGCAGGAGATATAGCAATCAGCCCCAGCATTTT	CASSRRYSNQPQHF
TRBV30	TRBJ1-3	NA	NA	TGTGCCTGGAGTGTAAGCTCCTCTGGAAACACCATATATTTT	CAWSVSSSGNTIYF
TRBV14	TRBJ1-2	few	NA	TGTGCCAGCAGCCACACAGGTGGCTACACCTTC	CASSHTGGYTF
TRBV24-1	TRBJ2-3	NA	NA	TGTGCCACCAGTGACAGCAATCCGGGGTACACAGATACGCAGTATTTT	CATSDSNPGYTDTQYF
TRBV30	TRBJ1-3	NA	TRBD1	TGTGCCGGACAACCGGGACAGGTCACTCCGAACACCATATATTTT	CAGQPGQVTPNTIYF
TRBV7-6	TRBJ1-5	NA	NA	TGTGCCAGCAGCTTAGGTCCGGGTCAGCCCCAGCATTTT	CASSLGPGQPQHF
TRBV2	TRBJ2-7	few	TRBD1	TGTGCCAGCAGTGAACCCAGGGGGAGCTACGAGCAGTACTTC	CASSEPRGSYEQYF
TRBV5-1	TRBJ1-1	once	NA	TGCGCCAGCAGCTTGGCGTCGGTCACTGAAGCTTTCTTT	CASSLASVTEAFF
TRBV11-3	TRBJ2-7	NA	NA	TGTGCCAGCAGCTTAGGCGGTAGGGGCGAGCAGTACTTC	CASSLGGRGEQYF
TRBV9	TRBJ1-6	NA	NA	TGTGCCAGCAGCGAGACGGGACATTCTAATTCACCCCTCCACTTT	CASSETGHSNSPLHF
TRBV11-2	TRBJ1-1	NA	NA	TGTGCCAGCAGCTTAGTAGTGGAGGGAGGAACTGAAGCTTTCTTT	CASSLVVEGGTEAFF
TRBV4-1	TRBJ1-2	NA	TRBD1	TGCGCCAGCAGCCAAGTGAGGGACAGGGGAAACTATGGCTACACCTTC	CASSQVRDRGNYGYTF
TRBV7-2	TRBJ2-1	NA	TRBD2	TGTGCCAGCAGCACTAGGACTAGCGGGTACAATGAGCAGTTCTTC	CASSTRTSGYNEQFF
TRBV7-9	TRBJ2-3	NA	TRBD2	TGTGCCAGCAGCTTGAGGCTAGCGGGGGATGGAGATACGCAGTATTTT	CASSLRLAGDGDTQYF
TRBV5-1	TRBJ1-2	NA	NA	TGCGCCAGCAGCCCCCGGACAGCGAAGGATGGCTACACCTTC	CASSPRTAKDGYTF
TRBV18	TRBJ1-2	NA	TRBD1	TGTGCCAGCTCACCAACGACAGGGCGGGACTATGGCTACACCTTC	CASSPTTGRDYGYTF
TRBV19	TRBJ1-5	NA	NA	TGTGCCAGTAGTACCGGTCGGGGGACGGTTAGCAATCAGCCCCAGCATTTT	CASSTGRGTVSNQPQHF
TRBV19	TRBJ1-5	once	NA	TGTGCCAGTAGCTCACAGATAAATCAGCCCCAGCATTTT	CASSSQINQPQHF
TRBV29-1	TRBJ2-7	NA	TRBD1	TGCAGCGTTGAAGTCTGGGACAGGGTCCCCACCTACGAGCAGTACTTC	CSVEVWDRVPTYEQYF
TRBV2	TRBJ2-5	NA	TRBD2	TGTGCCAGCGGTACGGGACTAGCGGAGAGGACCCAAGAGACCCAGTACTTC	CASGTGLAERTQETQYF
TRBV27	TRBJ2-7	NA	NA	TGTGCCAGCAGTTTAGGGTCAGGCTACGAGCAGTACTTC	CASSLGSGYEQYF
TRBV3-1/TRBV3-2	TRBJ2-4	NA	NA	TGTGCCAGCAGCCAAGAGGACAGTACAAACATTCAGTACTTC	CASSQEDSTNIQYF
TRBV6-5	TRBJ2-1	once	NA	TGTGCCAGCAGTTACGATGCCCAGGCCAATGAGCAGTTCTTC	CASSYDAQANEQFF
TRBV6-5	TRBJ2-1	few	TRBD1	TGTGCCAGCAGTAGACAGGGCAATGAGCAGTTCTTC	CASSRQGNEQFF
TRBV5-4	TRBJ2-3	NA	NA	TGTGCCAGCAGCCCAGGGCAGACTAGCACAGATACGCAGTATTTT	CASSPGQTSTDTQYF
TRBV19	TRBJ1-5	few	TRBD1	TGTGCCAGTAGCGTGGTGGGACAGGGTGTAACTCAGCCCCAGCATTTT	CASSVVGQGVTQPQHF
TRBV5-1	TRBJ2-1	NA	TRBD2	TGCGCCAGCAGCTTGGTGGCGGGGGGGCCTGGTTATGAGCAGTTCTTC	CASSLVAGGPGYEQFF
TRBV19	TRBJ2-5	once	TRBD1	TGTGCCAGTAGAGAGACAGGGGCGGGAGAGACCCAGTACTTC	CASRETGAGETQYF
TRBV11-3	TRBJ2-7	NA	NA	TGTGCCAGCAGCCCGTACGGGGACAATCAAATACGGTTC	CASSPYGDNQIRF
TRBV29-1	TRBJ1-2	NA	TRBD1	TGCAGCGTTGACACAGGGGGCGACTATGGCTACACCTTC	CSVDTGGDYGYTF
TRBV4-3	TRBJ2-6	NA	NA	TGCGCCAGCAGCCAAGCGGTACTTACCTCTGGGGCCAACGTCCTGACTTTC	CASSQAVLTSGANVLTF
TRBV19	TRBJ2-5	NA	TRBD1	TGTGCCAGTAGTAACCGGGACAGGGGGCGAGAGACCCAGTACTTC	CASSNRDRGRETQYF
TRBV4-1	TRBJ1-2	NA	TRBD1	TGCGCCAGCAGCCCCTCTGGACAGGGGGCCGGTGGCTACACCTTC	CASSPSGQGAGGYTF
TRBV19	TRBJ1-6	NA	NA	TGTGCCAGCACCCGCGAAACAGGGCGTAATTCACCCCTCCACTTT	CASTRETGRNSPLHF
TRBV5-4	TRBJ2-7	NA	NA	TGTGCCAGCGCTACAGACCCCACCTACGAGCAGTACTTC	CASATDPTYEQYF
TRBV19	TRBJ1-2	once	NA	TGTGCCAGTAATTTTGGGCAGACCGTGATGGGCTACACCTTC	CASNFGQTVMGYTF
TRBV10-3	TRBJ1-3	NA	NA	TGTGCCATCAGGGACGGACAGAACTCTGGAAACACCATATATTTT	CAIRDGQNSGNTIYF